The clone carrying this T cell receptor beta chain was detected once. The data belong to a study of blood T cell repertoires in COVID-19. As for the study in general: COVID-19 samples collected from the United States, Italy and Spain covered acute and convalescent phases. In each case, the material was cDNA or gDNA derived from T cells, B-cell-depleted T cells, or PBMCs.

As handled by the study authors: Amplification with reference gene primers provided the estimates of nucleated cell counts. Libraries were prepared by immunoSEQ multiplex PCR; TCRdb keeps only in-frame clonotypes and omits some of them. That table gives V, J and clone size, and the DNA gave D and trimming. Among almost 200,000 clones listed, 86% were seen once. The trim removed 0 bases at V and 4 bases at J, leaving 9 bases unmatched. The germline CDR1 and CDR2 sequences are SGHNT and YENEEA. The CDR3 runs 17 residues. The sequence derives from a woman between 65 and 79 years old with acute or convalescent COVID-19. This chain joins TRBV11-3 and TRBJ2-1, with 7 bases fitting TRBD2. Sequences were obtained from peripheral blood. The CDR3 sequence: CASSLDGASGKYNEQFF. In DNA form, the CDR3 reads TGTGCCAGCAGCTTAGATGGGGCTAGCGGAAAATACAATGAGCAGTTCTTC.